This TCR beta chain was identified in a study of CD8+ T cells in alopecia areata. This clone was recorded only once. Other DNA sequences in this specimen translate into the identical CDR3. Trimming shortened V by 4 bases and J by 0 bases, and 7 bases separated the two germline ends. From germline, CDR1 is MNHEY and CDR2 SMNVEV (reference sequence). The CDR3 sequence is 14 residues long. The sample's treatment: oral pan-JAK inhibitor, 5-10 mg twice daily. cDNA serving as the sequencing template came from extracted, reverse transcribed RNA. Assay used: immunoSEQ multiplex PCR; TCRdb lists only in-frame clones, some missing. The repertoire includes over 100,000 clones, under 60% of them detected once, and more than 9% sits in the top ten.

Here the sequenced sample was CD8+ T cells sorted from blood, taken at week 24, from a patient treated with tofacitinib. The TCR comes from a human donor with alopecia areata. The chain links TRBV27 to TRBJ1-5; a weak D match, TRBD1 (5 bases). The CDR3 sequence is CASSSTGSNQPQHF. The CDR3 DNA follows: TGTGCCAGCAGTTCTACAGGTAGCAATCAGCCCCAGCATTTT.